One T cell receptor beta chain is described in this entry. Per the original data handling: Estimation of nucleated cell counts relied on the amplification of reference gene primers. Sequencing used immunoSEQ multiplex PCR; TCRdb keeps in-frame clones, though not all of them. That table gives V, J and clone size, and the DNA gave D and trimming. The sample includes roughly 200,000 clones, roughly three quarters of them seen just once. The data derive from a study of blood T cell repertoires in COVID-19. Study-wide context: Samples representing acute and convalescent COVID-19 were sourced from the United States, Italy and Spain. PBMCs, B-cell-depleted T cells, or T cells were the source of the cDNA or gDNA that made up the material.

The Seattle site enrolled patients during active infection and followed them longitudinally. This CDR3 has 14 amino acids. V shed 3 bases, J shed 6 bases, and the junction held 9 bases outside the gene matches. The germline CDR1 and CDR2 sequences are SGHNT and YYREEE (reference sequence). Sequencing was carried out using peripheral blood. The chain is built from TRBV5-4 and TRBJ2-7; 7 nucleotides align to TRBD1. This clonotype was obtained from an elderly woman with COVID-19, enrolled during active disease. The DNA of the CDR3 is TGTGCCAGCAGCTCGGGACAGCTTGTAGGCGAGCAGTACTTC. This translates into CASSSGQLVGEQYF.